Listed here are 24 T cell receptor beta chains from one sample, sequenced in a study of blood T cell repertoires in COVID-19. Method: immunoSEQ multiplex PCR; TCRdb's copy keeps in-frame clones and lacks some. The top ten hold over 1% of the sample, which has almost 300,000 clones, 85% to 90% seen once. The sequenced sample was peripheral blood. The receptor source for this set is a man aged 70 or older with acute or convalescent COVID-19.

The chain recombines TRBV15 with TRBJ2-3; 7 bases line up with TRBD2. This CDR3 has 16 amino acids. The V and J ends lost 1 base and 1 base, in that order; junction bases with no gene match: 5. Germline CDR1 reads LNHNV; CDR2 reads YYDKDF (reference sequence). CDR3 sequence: CATSRVSSGRTDTQYF. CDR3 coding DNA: TGTGCCACCAGCAGAGTATCTAGCGGACGCACAGATACGCAGTATTTT. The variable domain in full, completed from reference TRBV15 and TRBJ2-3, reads DAMVIQNPRYQVTQFGKPVTLSCSQTLNHNVMYWYQQKSSQAPKLLFHYYDKDFNNEADTPDNFQSRRPNTSFCFLDIRSPGLGDTAMYLCATSRVSSGRTDTQYFGPGTRLTVL.

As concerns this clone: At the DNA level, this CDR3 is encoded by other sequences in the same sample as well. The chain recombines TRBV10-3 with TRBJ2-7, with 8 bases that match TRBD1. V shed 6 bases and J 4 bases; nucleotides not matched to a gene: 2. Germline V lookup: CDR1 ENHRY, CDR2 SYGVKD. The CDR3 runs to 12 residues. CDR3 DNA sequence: TGTGCCATCAGCGGACAGGGATACGAGCAGTACTTC. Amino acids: CAISGQGYEQYF.

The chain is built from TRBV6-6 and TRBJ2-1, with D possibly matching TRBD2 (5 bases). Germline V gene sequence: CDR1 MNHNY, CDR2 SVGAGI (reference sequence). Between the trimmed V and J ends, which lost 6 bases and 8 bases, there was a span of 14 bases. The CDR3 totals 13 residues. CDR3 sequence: CASSTVANYEQFF. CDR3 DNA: TGTGCCAGCAGCACCGTAGCGAATTATGAGCAGTTCTTC.

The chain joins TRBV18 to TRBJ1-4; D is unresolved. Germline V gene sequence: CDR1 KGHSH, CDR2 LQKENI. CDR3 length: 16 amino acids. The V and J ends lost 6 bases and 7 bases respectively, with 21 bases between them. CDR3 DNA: TGTGCCAGCTCCCATAACGGACCTCCTCGGGGTGAAAAACTGTTTTTT. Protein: CASSHNGPPRGEKLFF.

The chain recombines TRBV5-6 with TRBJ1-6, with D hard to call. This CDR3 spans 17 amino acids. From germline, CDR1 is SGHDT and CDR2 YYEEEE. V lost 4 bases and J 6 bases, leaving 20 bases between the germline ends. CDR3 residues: CASSPSGTGRSNSPLHF. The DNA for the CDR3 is TGTGCCAGCAGCCCGTCCGGTACGGGGAGAAGTAATTCACCCCTCCACTTT.

The CDR3 nucleotides are TGTGCCAGTAGTTCCGACAGGGGTGCTCAGCCCCAGCATTTT. This gives the protein CASSSDRGAQPQHF. The chain employs TRBV19 and TRBJ1-5; 8 bases agree with TRBD1. The V gene's germline CDR1 is LNHDA and CDR2 SQIVND (reference sequence). The CDR3 contains 14 residues. J gave up 6 bases and V 5 bases, and 6 bases lay outside the gene matches.

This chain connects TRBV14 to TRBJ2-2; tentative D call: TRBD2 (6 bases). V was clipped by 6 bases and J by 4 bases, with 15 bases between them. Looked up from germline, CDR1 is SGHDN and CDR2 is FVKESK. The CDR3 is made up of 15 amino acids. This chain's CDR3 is CASSRLGPLTGELFF. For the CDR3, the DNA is TGTGCCAGCAGTAGACTAGGCCCCCTCACCGGGGAGCTGTTTTTT.

CDR3 sequence reads: CASSQPRGAKNIQYF. As DNA, the CDR3 is TGCGCCAGCAGTCAACCCAGGGGGGCCAAAAACATTCAGTACTTC. V and J are TRBV23-1 and TRBJ2-4; TRBD1 matches at 7 bases. TRBV23-1 is placed among ORFs of uncertain function. The CDR3 sequence is 15 residues long. Trimming at V came to 2 bases and at J to 1 base, leaving 2 bases not matched to a gene.

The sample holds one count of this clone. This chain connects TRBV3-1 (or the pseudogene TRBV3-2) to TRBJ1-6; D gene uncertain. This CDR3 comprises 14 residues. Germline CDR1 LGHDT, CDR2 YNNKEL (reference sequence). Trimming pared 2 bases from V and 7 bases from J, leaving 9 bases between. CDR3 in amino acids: CASSQYGGNSPLHF. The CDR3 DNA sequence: TGTGCCAGCAGCCAATATGGAGGGAATTCACCCCTCCACTTT.

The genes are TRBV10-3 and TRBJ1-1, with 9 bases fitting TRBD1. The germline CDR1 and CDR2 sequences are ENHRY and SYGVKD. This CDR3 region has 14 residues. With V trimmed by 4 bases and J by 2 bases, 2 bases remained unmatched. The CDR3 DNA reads TGTGCCATCAGTGCGACAGGGGGAAACACTGAAGCTTTCTTT. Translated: CAISATGGNTEAFF.

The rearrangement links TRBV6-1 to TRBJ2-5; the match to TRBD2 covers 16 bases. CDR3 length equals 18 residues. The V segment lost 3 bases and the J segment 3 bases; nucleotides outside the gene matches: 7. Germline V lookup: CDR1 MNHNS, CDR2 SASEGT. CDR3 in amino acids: CASSDVPGLAGGEETQYF. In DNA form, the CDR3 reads TGTGCCAGCAGTGATGTCCCGGGACTAGCGGGAGGGGAAGAGACCCAGTACTTC.

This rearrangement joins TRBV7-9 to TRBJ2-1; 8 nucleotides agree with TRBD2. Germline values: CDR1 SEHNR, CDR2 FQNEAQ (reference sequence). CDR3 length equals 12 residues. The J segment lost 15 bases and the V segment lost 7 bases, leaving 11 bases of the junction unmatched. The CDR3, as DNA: TGTGCCAGCACCTTGGATGGGACTAGGGTGTTCTTC. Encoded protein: CASTLDGTRVFF.

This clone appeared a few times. DNA of the CDR3: TGTGCCAGCAGTTTCGGGAGGGTAGGCAATCAGCCCCAGCATTTT. This encodes CASSFGRVGNQPQHF. The chain joins TRBV6-2 or TRBV6-3 to TRBJ1-5; D call uncertain. The germline V and J ends were trimmed by 4 bases and 2 bases, with 12 bases remaining between them. The CDR3 is 15 amino acids. Germline CDR1 MNHEY, CDR2 SVGEGT.

The CDR3 nucleotides read TGTGCCAGCAGTGAAGGGATGACTAGCGGGGGGGCGCAAGAGACCCAGTACTTC. This gives the protein CASSEGMTSGGAQETQYF. The gene calls are TRBV2 and TRBJ2-5, with TRBD2 identical over 14 bases. The CDR3 length is 18 residues. The V and J ends lost 1 base and 2 bases, in that order; junction bases with no gene match: 6. Germline V gene sequence: CDR1 SNHLY, CDR2 FYNNEI.

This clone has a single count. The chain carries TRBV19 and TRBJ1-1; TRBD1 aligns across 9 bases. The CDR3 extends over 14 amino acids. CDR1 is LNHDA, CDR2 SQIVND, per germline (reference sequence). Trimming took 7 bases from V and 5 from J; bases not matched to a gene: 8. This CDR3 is CASTMGQGWTEAFF. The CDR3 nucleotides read TGTGCCAGTACCATGGGACAGGGATGGACTGAAGCTTTCTTT.

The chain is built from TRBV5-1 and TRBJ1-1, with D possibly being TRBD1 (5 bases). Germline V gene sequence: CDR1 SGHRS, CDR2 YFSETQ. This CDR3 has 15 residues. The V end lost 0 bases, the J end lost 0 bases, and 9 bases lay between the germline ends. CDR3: CASSLAPGMNTEAFF. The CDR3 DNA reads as TGCGCCAGCAGCTTGGCCCCAGGGATGAACACTGAAGCTTTCTTT.

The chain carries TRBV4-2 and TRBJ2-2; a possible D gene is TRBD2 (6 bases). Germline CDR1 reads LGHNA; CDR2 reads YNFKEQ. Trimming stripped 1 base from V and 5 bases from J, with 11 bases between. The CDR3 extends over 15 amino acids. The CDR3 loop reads CASSQAGDGTGELFF. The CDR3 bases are TGTGCCAGCAGCCAAGCGGGAGATGGGACCGGGGAGCTGTTTTTT.

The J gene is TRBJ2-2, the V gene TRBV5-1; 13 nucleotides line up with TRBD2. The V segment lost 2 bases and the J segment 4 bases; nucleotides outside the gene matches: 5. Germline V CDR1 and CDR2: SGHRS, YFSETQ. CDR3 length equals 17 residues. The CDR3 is CASSFELAGGTTGELFF. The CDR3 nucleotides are TGCGCCAGCAGCTTTGAACTAGCGGGAGGGACCACCGGGGAGCTGTTTTTT.

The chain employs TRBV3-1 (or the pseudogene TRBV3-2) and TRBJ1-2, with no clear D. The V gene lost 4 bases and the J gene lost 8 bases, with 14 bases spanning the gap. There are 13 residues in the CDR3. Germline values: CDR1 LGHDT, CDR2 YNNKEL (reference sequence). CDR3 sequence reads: CASSPGLGGGYTF. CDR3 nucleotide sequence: TGTGCCAGCAGCCCTGGACTGGGAGGAGGCTACACCTTC.

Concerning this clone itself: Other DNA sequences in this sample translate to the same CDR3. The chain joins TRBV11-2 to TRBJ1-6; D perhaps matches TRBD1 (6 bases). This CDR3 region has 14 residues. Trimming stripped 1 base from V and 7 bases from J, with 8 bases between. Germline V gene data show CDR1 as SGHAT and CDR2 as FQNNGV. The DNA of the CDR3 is TGTGCCAGCAGCTTAGGGACAGACAATTCACCCCTCCACTTT. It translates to CASSLGTDNSPLHF.

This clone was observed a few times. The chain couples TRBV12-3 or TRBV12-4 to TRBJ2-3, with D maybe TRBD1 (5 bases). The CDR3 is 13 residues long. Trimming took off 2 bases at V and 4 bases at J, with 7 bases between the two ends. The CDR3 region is CASSLSGSDTQYF. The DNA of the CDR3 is TGTGCCAGCAGTTTATCAGGGTCAGATACGCAGTATTTT.

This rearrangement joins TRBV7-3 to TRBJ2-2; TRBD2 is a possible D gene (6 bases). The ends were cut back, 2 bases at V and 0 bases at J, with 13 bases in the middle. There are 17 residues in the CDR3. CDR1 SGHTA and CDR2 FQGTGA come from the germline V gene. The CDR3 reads CASSLVGTSSNTGELFF. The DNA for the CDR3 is TGTGCCAGCAGCTTAGTCGGAACTAGCTCGAACACCGGGGAGCTGTTTTTT. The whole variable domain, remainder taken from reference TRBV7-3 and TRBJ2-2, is GAGVSQTPSNKVTEKGKYVELRCDPISGHTALYWYRQSLGQGPEFLIYFQGTGAADDSGLPNDRFFAVRPEGSVSTLKIQRTERGDSAVYLCASSLVGTSSNTGELFFGEGSRLTVL.

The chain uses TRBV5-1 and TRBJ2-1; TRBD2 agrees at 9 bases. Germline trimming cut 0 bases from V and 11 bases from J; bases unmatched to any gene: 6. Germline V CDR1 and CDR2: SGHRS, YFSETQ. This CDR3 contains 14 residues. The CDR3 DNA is TGCGCCAGCAGCTTGGTAGCGGGAGACTATAAGCAGTTCTTC. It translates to CASSLVAGDYKQFF.

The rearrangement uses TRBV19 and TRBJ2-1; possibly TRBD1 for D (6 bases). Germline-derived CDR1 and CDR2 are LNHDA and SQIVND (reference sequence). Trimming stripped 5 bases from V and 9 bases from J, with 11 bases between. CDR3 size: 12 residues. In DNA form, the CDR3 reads TGTGCCAGTAGTGCCCAGGGGTCTGAGCAGTTCTTC. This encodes CASSAQGSEQFF.